Listed below are T cell receptor beta chains from one sample, sequenced in a study of blood T cell repertoires in COVID-19. Some clones are missing from TCRdb's copy, which holds only in-frame ones; the method was immunoSEQ multiplex PCR. This table holds 300,000 to 500,000 clones, 88% found once. Sequenced sample: PBMCs or T cells enriched from blood (not recorded which). The receptors were gathered from a woman aged 40 to 50 with acute COVID-19. Both conserved end residues are part of each CDR3. The D gene is left open where the match is weak. Some rows have no size entry. The others give once, few or many, or a class for an expanded clone.

TRBJ2-7 | TRBV5-4 | - | TRBD1 | CASSTGTGRYEQYF | TGTGCCAGCAGTACCGGGACAGGACGTTACGAGCAGTACTTC
TRBJ2-2 | TRBV5-1 | - | - | CASSLGPSRSTGELFF | TGCGCCAGCAGCTTGGGGCCTAGCAGGAGTACCGGGGAGCTGTTTTTT
TRBJ2-1 | TRBV30 | - | TRBD1 | CACIRGRGEQFF | TGTGCCTGTATCAGGGGCAGGGGGGAGCAGTTCTTC
TRBJ1-6 | TRBV19 | - | - | CASSMGTTNSPLHF | TGTGCCAGTAGTATGGGGACAACTAATTCACCCCTCCACTTT
TRBJ1-1 | TRBV30 | few | TRBD1 | CAWTIDRVGVSTEAFF | TGTGCCTGGACTATCGACAGGGTAGGGGTTAGCACTGAAGCTTTCTTT
TRBJ2-7 | TRBV14 | - | TRBD2 | CASSLGAGGYEQYF | TGTGCCAGCAGCCTCGGGGCGGGGGGATACGAGCAGTACTTC
TRBJ1-6 | TRBV13 | - | TRBD1 | CASSSGDRDSPLHF | TGTGCCAGCAGCTCAGGGGACAGGGATTCACCCCTCCACTTT
TRBJ1-2 | TRBV19 | - | - | CASSIEVKRGQSLYGYTF | TGTGCCAGTAGTATAGAAGTAAAGAGGGGACAAAGTCTCTATGGCTACACCTTC
TRBJ2-7 | TRBV6-5 | - | TRBD2 | CASAGGRAYEQYF | TGTGCCAGCGCGGGGGGGCGCGCCTACGAGCAGTACTTC
TRBJ1-6 | TRBV19 | - | - | CASSSQGNNSPLHF | TGTGCCAGTAGCAGCCAGGGGAATAATTCACCCCTCCACTTT
TRBJ1-2 | TRBV27 | - | - | CASTPSGGQSHGYTF | TGTGCCAGCACCCCCTCGGGAGGACAGTCCCATGGCTACACCTTC
TRBJ2-3 | TRBV5-1 | - | - | CASSLAGQPADTQYF | TGCGCCAGCAGCTTGGCAGGCCAGCCAGCAGATACGCAGTATTTT
TRBJ1-3 | TRBV2 | - | - | CASSERHTGGNTIYF | TGTGCCAGCAGTGAGAGACATACTGGTGGAAACACCATATATTTT
TRBJ1-5 | TRBV4-1 | - | TRBD1 | CASSLETTGWGPQHF | TGCGCCAGCAGCCTCGAAACGACAGGGTGGGGGCCCCAGCATTTT
TRBJ2-3 | TRBV27 | - | - | CASSVLGTDTQYF | TGTGCCAGCAGTGTACTCGGGACAGATACGCAGTATTTT
TRBJ1-2 | TRBV19 | - | TRBD1 | CASSIGTGESSTF | TGTGCCAGTAGTATAGGGACAGGCGAGTCCTCCACCTTC
TRBJ1-5 | TRBV7-2 | - | - | CASSLRQGNQPQHF | TGTGCCAGCAGCTTACGACAGGGCAATCAGCCCCAGCATTTT
TRBJ1-2 | TRBV7-8 | - | TRBD1 | CASSSYGRQGISYTF | TGTGCCAGCAGCTCTTACGGAAGACAGGGTATTAGCTACACCTTC
TRBJ1-5 | TRBV2 | - | - | CASSERGGQPQHF | TGTGCCAGCAGTGAGCGGGGTGGTCAGCCCCAGCATTTT
TRBJ2-5 | TRBV6-5 | - | - | CATQSEIKETQYF | TGTGCCACCCAGAGCGAAATTAAAGAGACCCAGTACTTC
TRBJ1-1 | TRBV19 | few | - | CASSMLGGNAFF | TGTGCCAGTAGTATGCTGGGGGGTAATGCTTTCTTT
TRBJ1-1 | TRBV3-1/TRBV3-2 | - | - | CASSQGDRGEAFF | TGTGCCAGCAGCCAAGGGGATAGGGGGGAAGCTTTCTTT
TRBJ2-1 | TRBV4-1 | once | TRBD2 | CASSTSGASYNEQFF | TGCGCCAGCAGCACAAGCGGGGCCTCCTACAATGAGCAGTTCTTC
TRBJ1-2 | TRBV11-2 | once | - | CASSLDSGPLIYGYTF | TGTGCCAGCAGCTTAGATAGCGGACCGCTGATCTATGGCTACACCTTC
TRBJ1-4 | TRBV9 | - | TRBD1 | CASSVADRGSEKLFF | TGTGCCAGCAGCGTAGCGGACAGGGGTTCTGAAAAACTGTTTTTT
TRBJ1-6 | TRBV5-1 | - | TRBD1 | CASSLLGTGANSPLHF | TGCGCCAGCAGCTTGCTAGGGACAGGAGCAAATTCACCCCTCCACTTT
TRBJ1-1 | TRBV12-3/TRBV12-4 | - | TRBD1 | CASSPGQVGEAFF | TGTGCCAGCAGTCCCGGACAGGTCGGTGAAGCTTTCTTT
TRBJ2-7 | TRBV6-6 | - | TRBD2 | CASSWTSATYEQYF | TGTGCCAGCAGTTGGACTAGCGCTACCTACGAGCAGTACTTC
TRBJ2-5 | TRBV12-3/TRBV12-4 | - | - | CASRRGIQETQYF | TGTGCCAGTAGACGGGGAATCCAAGAGACCCAGTACTTC
TRBJ1-2 | TRBV5-1 | - | - | CASSLDSPYGYTF | TGCGCCAGCAGCTTGGACAGTCCCTATGGCTACACCTTC
TRBJ2-7 | TRBV7-9 | - | - | CASSFGENYEQYF | TGTGCCAGCAGCTTTGGGGAGAACTACGAGCAGTACTTC
TRBJ2-3 | TRBV9 | - | TRBD2 | CASSPRGAGGRGGPDTQYF | TGTGCCAGCAGCCCAAGGGGAGCGGGGGGGCGAGGAGGGCCAGATACGCAGTATTTT
TRBJ2-5 | TRBV7-8 | - | TRBD1 | CASSFSTLGTENVQETQYF | TGTGCCAGCAGCTTTTCAACCCTAGGGACAGAAAACGTACAAGAGACCCAGTACTTC
TRBJ1-6 | TRBV19 | once | TRBD1 | CASSRTGGSYNSPLHF | TGTGCCAGTAGTAGGACAGGCGGCTCCTATAATTCACCCCTCCACTTT
TRBJ1-2 | TRBV29-1 | - | - | CSVEGRGYGYTF | TGCAGCGTTGAGGGCAGGGGCTATGGCTACACCTTC
TRBJ2-7 | TRBV6-5 | once | TRBD1 | CATQLGDRGPYEQYF | TGTGCCACCCAATTAGGGGACAGGGGCCCGTACGAGCAGTACTTC
TRBJ1-2 | TRBV9 | - | - | CASSVVPGMAYGYTF | TGTGCCAGCAGCGTAGTTCCGGGGATGGCCTATGGCTACACCTTC
TRBJ1-5 | TRBV6-1 | - | TRBD1 | CASSEVAGQGFSNQPQHF | TGTGCTAGCAGTGAAGTAGCGGGACAGGGTTTTAGCAATCAGCCCCAGCATTTT
TRBJ1-6 | TRBV2 | many | TRBD1 | CASRVTGGRSPLHF | TGTGCCAGCAGGGTAACAGGGGGCCGGTCACCCCTCCACTTT
TRBJ2-1 | TRBV7-9 | - | - | CASSTTRTVHNEQFF | TGTGCCAGCAGCACCACCCGGACAGTTCACAATGAGCAGTTCTTC
TRBJ1-3 | TRBV30 | - | - | CAWSVSKSGNTIYF | TGTGCCTGGAGTGTATCTAAGTCCGGAAACACCATATATTTT
TRBJ1-5 | TRBV19 | - | - | CASGGGRNQPQHF | TGTGCCAGCGGGGGGGGGAGGAATCAGCCCCAGCATTTT
TRBJ1-1 | TRBV3-1/TRBV3-2 | - | - | CASSQSGNTEAFF | TGTGCCAGCAGCCAAAGCGGGAACACTGAAGCTTTCTTT
TRBJ1-2 | TRBV7-2 | - | - | CASGEDRRGRNGYTF | TGTGCCAGCGGTGAAGATCGTCGGGGTAGGAATGGCTACACCTTC
TRBJ1-1 | TRBV7-8 | - | - | CASSLAQEGKGGAFF | TGTGCCAGCAGCTTAGCGCAAGAAGGAAAGGGAGGAGCTTTCTTT
TRBJ2-3 | TRBV7-6 | - | - | CASSPLGGLLDTQYF | TGTGCCAGCAGCCCCTTGGGCGGACTTTTGGATACGCAGTATTTT
TRBJ1-6 | TRBV27 | - | TRBD1 | CASSSGQGGPPLHF | TGTGCCAGCAGTTCCGGACAGGGCGGGCCACCCCTCCACTTT
TRBJ1-4 | TRBV7-8 | - | - | CASRWKGNEKLFF | TGTGCCAGCCGCTGGAAGGGGAATGAAAAACTGTTTTTT
TRBJ1-1 | TRBV19 | - | - | CASSMGADEAFF | TGTGCCAGTAGTATGGGGGCCGATGAAGCTTTCTTT
TRBJ2-1 | TRBV7-6 | - | TRBD2 | CASSFGGMSSYNEQFF | TGTGCCAGCAGCTTCGGGGGGATGAGCTCCTACAATGAGCAGTTCTTC
TRBJ2-7 | TRBV7-9 | - | - | CASSSWRADEQYF | TGTGCCAGCAGCTCGTGGAGGGCCGACGAGCAGTACTTC
TRBJ1-2 | TRBV5-1 | - | - | CASSLSTADYGYTF | TGCGCCAGCAGCCTATCGACAGCAGACTATGGCTACACCTTC
TRBJ2-7 | TRBV10-2 | once | TRBD2 | CASMETSGGLLEQYF | TGCGCCAGCATGGAGACTAGCGGGGGGCTCCTCGAGCAGTACTTC
TRBJ2-1 | TRBV11-2 | - | TRBD2 | CASSLASGGHNEQFF | TGTGCCAGCAGCTTAGCTAGCGGGGGGCACAATGAGCAGTTCTTC
TRBJ2-7 | TRBV6-5 | - | - | CASTLTGYEQYF | TGTGCCAGCACCTTGACAGGCTACGAGCAGTACTTC
TRBJ1-4 | TRBV6-5 | - | TRBD1 | CATRGGAGEKLFF | TGTGCCACCAGAGGGGGCGCCGGTGAAAAACTGTTTTTT
TRBJ2-7 | TRBV18 | - | TRBD2 | CASSPLGGSGEYEQYF | TGTGCCAGCTCACCCCTTGGGGGTAGCGGGGAATACGAGCAGTACTTC